This T cell receptor beta chain was recovered during a study of T cell changes during pregnancy in multiple sclerosis. The V segment lost 4 bases and the J segment 7 bases; nucleotides outside the gene matches: 9. CDR1 MNHEY and CDR2 SMNVEV come from the germline V gene (reference sequence). CDR3 length: 14 residues. Method: immunoSEQ multiplex PCR; TCRdb's copy keeps in-frame clones and lacks some. The sample includes approximately 100,000 clones, approximately 94% of them seen just once. The chain recombines TRBV27 with TRBJ2-7; 8 nucleotides align to TRBD1. The clonotype was recovered from a female donor with multiple sclerosis, enrolled in a pregnancy study. Source: peripheral blood, taken before pregnancy. The CDR3 reads CASSSTIQGAEQYF. The CDR3, as DNA: TGTGCCAGCAGTTCAACCATTCAGGGGGCGGAGCAGTACTTC.